The present entry profiles one TCR beta chain with its context. Its antigen has not been determined. No qualities accompany the bases; no much larger clone lies one base away. To sequence the TCRbeta CDR3 region, genomic DNA was isolated from the sorted cells. The immunoSEQ Assay was used for sequencing of TCRbeta CDR3 regions. The source is immuneACCESS, and TCRdb retained only in-frame sequences with V and J called. Part of the clones is not carried over; for the studies checked, unresolved V genes explain less than half of this, and the remainder is unexplained. The sample has 9,500 to 11,000 clones on record, over 60% of them singletons. The leading ten clones occupy about a third of the sample. Based on the germline V gene, the CDR1 and CDR2 sequences are MGHRA and YSYEKL. The CDR3 measures 12 amino acids from cysteine to phenylalanine. Only the CDR3 DNA stays, 36 bases, in frame from base 1. The V end loses 0 bases and the J end loses 10 bases, and a stretch of 9 bases separates them.

The data were obtained in a study of OX40 agonist ivuxolimab in advanced cancers. Turning to the overall study: Ivuxolimab, which targeted the costimulatory receptor OX40 (CD134), was an agonistic, fully human IgG2 monoclonal antibody. Intravenous ivuxolimab was administered to patients every 2 weeks at six dose levels: 0.01, 0.1, 0.3, 1.5, 3 and 10 mg/kg. Of the roughly 53 patients in dose escalation, about 20 had hepatocellular carcinoma, approximately 15 had melanoma, 9 had renal cell carcinoma and 9 had head and neck cancer. In the dose-escalation cohort, roughly 80% of patients were male, and the mean age was roughly 60 years, with a range of roughly 20 to 85. Prior anti-PD-1, anti-PD-L1 or anti-CTLA-4 therapy was permitted, and checkpoint inhibitors had been received by 40% to 50% of dose-escalation patients. Partial responses were achieved by three dose-escalation patients, of whom one had hepatocellular carcinoma and two had cutaneous melanoma. Peripheral TCRbeta sequencing was intended to test whether TCR sequence diversity was altered and clonal T-cell expansion was caused by ivuxolimab. The paper reports the monotherapy dose-escalation portion (N of about 50 patients) of the phase I ivuxolimab trial. On the study overall, not on this receptor specifically: At doses from 0.1 to 3.0 mg/kg, clonal expansion was seen in both CD4+ and CD8+ blood T cells between baseline and week 6. The antigen specificity of the clonally expanded peripheral T cells was not determined. Low levels of normalized T-cell clonal expansion were also seen in some patients who did not respond. After ivuxolimab, more expanded clones were found on average in CD8+ T cells than in CD4+ T cells. Partial responders in the 0.1-3.0 mg/kg groups had among the lowest normalized peripheral clonal expansion, especially among CD8+ T cells.

Patients with a history of autoimmune disease or receiving systemic immunosuppression were excluded from the trial. In every dose cohort, peripheral blood was drawn for TCR sequencing at baseline, cycle 4 day 1, and cycle 7 day 1. Samples came from an open-label, multicenter, first-in-human phase I dose-escalation trial of ivuxolimab. Adults with locally advanced or metastatic head and neck squamous cell, hepatocellular, melanoma or renal cell carcinoma were enrolled in the trial. Before TCR sequencing, CD4+ and CD8+ T cells were separately sorted from peripheral blood. The input for sequencing was CD4+ or CD8+ T cells sorted from blood, taken in a trial of the OX40 agonist ivuxolimab. The receptor was isolated from an adult with an advanced solid tumor such as melanoma, head and neck, liver or kidney cancer. The chain links TRBV4-1 with TRBJ1-1; the D gene is unclear. CDR3 region: CASSQDRIVAFF. The nucleotide sequence is given as TGCGCCAGCAGCCAAGACAGGATAGTAGCTTTCTTT.